The rows below give T cell receptor beta chains drawn from one sample of a study of technical replicates of blood from a handful of donors. Sequencing used immunoSEQ multiplex PCR; TCRdb keeps in-frame clones, though not all of them. The repertoire holds approximately 88,000 clones, with approximately 94% as singletons. Material: T cells isolated from PBMCs. These receptors were taken from a human donor in good health. Both conserved end residues are part of each CDR3. Fields, in order: V gene, J gene, clone size, D gene, CDR3 length, CDR3 DNA, CDR3 protein. The D gene is left open where the match is weak. Expanded clones are given a class, and other clones once, few, many or no size at all.

TRBV11-2	TRBJ2-3	.	.	12	TGTGCCAGCAGCTTCAACACAGATACGCAGTATTTT	CASSFNTDTQYF
TRBV6-1	TRBJ2-2	.	.	13	TGTGCCAGCAGTGGACAGAACACCGGGGAGCTGTTTTTT	CASSGQNTGELFF
TRBV6-1	TRBJ2-5	.	TRBD2	17	TGTGCCAGCCGTGGGGGGACTAGCGGGGCCTCGTCAGAGACCCAGTACTTC	CASRGGTSGASSETQYF
TRBV5-5	TRBJ2-7	.	TRBD1	15	TGTGCCAGCAGCTTGGCCCGGACAGGGCCCCCCGAGCAGTACTTC	CASSLARTGPPEQYF
TRBV10-1	TRBJ1-4	few	.	14	TGCGCCAGCAGTGCAACGGTTAAAAACGAAAAACTGTTTTTT	CASSATVKNEKLFF
TRBV6-5	TRBJ1-1	.	.	13	TGTGCCAGCAGACCCAGGGGATACACTGAAGCTTTCTTT	CASRPRGYTEAFF
TRBV4-1	TRBJ1-1	.	.	14	TGCGCCAGCAGCCAACCCAGGGAGAACACTGAAGCTTTCTTT	CASSQPRENTEAFF
TRBV7-9	TRBJ2-2	once	.	16	TGTGCCAGCAGCCAAAAGGGGGGGGAGAACACCGGGGAGCTGTTTTTT	CASSQKGGENTGELFF
TRBV7-9	TRBJ1-1	few	TRBD1	13	TGTGCCAGCAGCCCCCAGGGGGGCACTGAAGCTTTCTTT	CASSPQGGTEAFF
TRBV7-9	TRBJ2-7	.	.	16	TGTGCCAGCAGCTTAGCGGTGGGCCGGCGAACCTACGAGCAGTACTTC	CASSLAVGRRTYEQYF
TRBV28	TRBJ2-7	.	TRBD2	16	TGTGCCAGCAGGACGCTAGCGGGGGGGGTGATCTACGAGCAGTACTTC	CASRTLAGGVIYEQYF
TRBV30	TRBJ2-7	.	TRBD2	12	TGTGCCTGGAGCAGGGAGGGCTTCGAGCAGTACTTC	CAWSREGFEQYF
TRBV9	TRBJ2-7	.	.	15	TGTGCCAGCAGCGTAGGTCAGGGGTTTGACTACGAGCAGTACTTC	CASSVGQGFDYEQYF
TRBV5-1	TRBJ2-1	.	TRBD2	15	TGCGCCAGCAGCTTGTTGAGCGGGGGTCATAATGAGCAGTTCTTC	CASSLLSGGHNEQFF
TRBV19	TRBJ2-7	.	TRBD1	15	TGTGCCAGTGGCGGACAGGGGGCCCAAAACTACGAGCAGTACTTC	CASGGQGAQNYEQYF
TRBV27	TRBJ1-2	.	TRBD1	15	TGTGCCAGCAGTTTAACCGGGACAGGGGAATATGGCTACACCTTC	CASSLTGTGEYGYTF
TRBV2	TRBJ2-3	.	TRBD2	15	TGTGCCAGCAGGAGCGGGGGGGACGGCACAGATACGCAGTATTTT	CASRSGGDGTDTQYF
TRBV10-2	TRBJ1-3	.	.	15	TGCGCCAGCAGTTCCGGGTCCCCTAGGGGAAACACCATATATTTT	CASSSGSPRGNTIYF
TRBV19	TRBJ2-7	.	TRBD2	14	TGTGCCAGTAGTGGGGGACTAGCGGGGTACGAGCAGTACTTC	CASSGGLAGYEQYF
TRBV27	TRBJ2-7	.	TRBD2	16	TGTGCCAGCAGTAAGACTAGCGGGAAGACACCCTACGAGCAGTACTTC	CASSKTSGKTPYEQYF
TRBV5-4	TRBJ2-3	.	TRBD2	18	TGTGCCAGCAGCGGGCCTAGCGGGACACCTTCCTCCACAGATACGCAGTATTTT	CASSGPSGTPSSTDTQYF
TRBV7-6	TRBJ2-1	.	.	14	TGTGCCAGCAGCTTAGCGTTAGGGGCGAATGAGCAGTTCTTC	CASSLALGANEQFF
TRBV6-5	TRBJ1-1	.	.	14	TGTGCCAGCAGTCGGACAAGTTTGAACACTGAAGCTTTCTTT	CASSRTSLNTEAFF
TRBV5-6	TRBJ1-6	once	TRBD1	17	TGTGCCAGCAGCTGGCGGGACAGAAGTCCCTATAATTCACCCCTCCACTTT	CASSWRDRSPYNSPLHF
TRBV5-4	TRBJ1-1	.	.	14	TGTGCCAGCATTAAAGGGGGGGAAGGCACTGAAGCTTTCTTT	CASIKGGEGTEAFF
TRBV29-1	TRBJ2-7	.	TRBD1	11	TGCAGCGCAAACAGGGGGCCCGAGCAGTACTTC	CSANRGPEQYF
TRBV7-3	TRBJ2-2	.	.	15	TGTGCCAGCAGCCCCCCTCCCAGGGGCGCCGGGGAGCTGTTTTTT	CASSPPPRGAGELFF
TRBV6-5	TRBJ2-7	.	TRBD2	15	TGTGCCAGCACCCTACTAGCGGGAAGCTCCTACGAGCAGTACTTC	CASTLLAGSSYEQYF
TRBV11-2	TRBJ2-7	.	TRBD2	19	TGTGCCAGCAGCTTAGGGAGTAGCTCCCGACTAGCGGGATCCTACGAGCAGTACTTC	CASSLGSSSRLAGSYEQYF
TRBV6-1	TRBJ1-5	.	TRBD1	14	TGTGCCAGCAGTGCAGGGGGAAGCAATCAGCCCCAGCATTTT	CASSAGGSNQPQHF
TRBV5-1	TRBJ2-7	.	TRBD1	14	TGCGCCAGCAGCGAAGGACAGGGGGCCGACGAGCAGTACTTC	CASSEGQGADEQYF
TRBV2	TRBJ1-2	.	TRBD1	14	TGTGCCAGCAGTGAGCAGGGGGCAATCTATGGCTACACCTTC	CASSEQGAIYGYTF
TRBV10-2	TRBJ2-7	once	TRBD1	15	TGCGCCAGCAGTGAGGAAGGGACAGGGAACCACGAGCAGTACTTC	CASSEEGTGNHEQYF
TRBV6-6	TRBJ2-5	.	TRBD1	14	TGTGCCAGCAGCCACCGGGACAGGCAAGAGACCCAGTACTTC	CASSHRDRQETQYF
TRBV18	TRBJ2-3	.	TRBD2	15	TGTGCCAGCTCACCAACAGCGGGAGATGGAAATACGCAGTATTTT	CASSPTAGDGNTQYF
TRBV13	TRBJ2-7	.	TRBD1	15	TGTGCCAGCAGCTCCCCCAGACAGGGGCCCTACGAGCAGTACTTC	CASSSPRQGPYEQYF
TRBV5-1	TRBJ1-2	.	.	14	TGCGCCAGCAGCTTGGGACAGGATTCCTATGGCTACACCTTC	CASSLGQDSYGYTF
TRBV27	TRBJ2-2	.	TRBD1	15	TGTGCCAGCAGTTTGAAGAGGGGGCTCACCGGGGAGCTGTTTTTT	CASSLKRGLTGELFF
TRBV28	TRBJ2-5	.	TRBD2	15	TGTGCCAGCAGTAGCAGGACTAGCGGGAGAGAGACCCAGTACTTC	CASSSRTSGRETQYF
TRBV10-1	TRBJ1-2	.	.	13	TGCGCCAGCAGTGAGGCCGGCGGCTATGGCTACACCTTC	CASSEAGGYGYTF